This entry lists 9 T cell receptor beta chains sequenced from one sample in a study of T cells in localized non-small cell lung cancer (dated by TCRdb to 2019 to 2021). The library was generated by the immunoSEQ multiplex PCR assay. TCRdb's version of the immuneACCESS table is confined to in-frame rearrangements and falls short of the full clone set. An unresolved V gene accounts for under half of the shortfall where checked; the remainder is of unknown origin. Within this sample are around 3,600 clones, with around 28% of them counted one time only. In total, the top ten clones hold just over 15% of the sample. Sequencing used lung tumor tissue, obtained before any cancer treatment. These receptors were obtained from a female donor older than 55 with stage I lung adenocarcinoma.

V usage is TRBV6-8 and J usage is TRBJ2-7, with TRBD1 identical over 7 bases. J lost 3 bases, V lost 6 bases, and 8 bases had no gene match. This CDR3 is built from 14 residues. The germline gives CDR1 MNHGY, CDR2 SAAAGT. This CDR3 reads CASSRTGENYEQYF. CDR3 nucleotide sequence: TGTGCCAGCAGCCGTACAGGGGAGAACTACGAGCAGTACTTC.

The chain has TRBV19 and TRBJ2-3, with a possible D match to TRBD1 (5 bases). The CDR3 loop spans 13 amino acids. Germline loops: CDR1 LNHDA, CDR2 SQIVND (reference sequence). V was trimmed by 3 bases and J by 4 bases, leaving 8 bases between them. CDR3 in DNA: TGTGCCAGTAGTATGGGGCCGGCAGATACGCAGTATTTT. Its protein product is CASSMGPADTQYF.

This chain uses TRBV5-1 with TRBJ1-1, with 8 bases aligning to TRBD1. The CDR3 is made up of 15 amino acids. The germline V gene encodes CDR1 SGHRS and CDR2 YFSETQ. Losses at the gene ends were 4 bases for V and 5 bases for J; bases not matched to a gene: 10. Here the CDR3 reads CASSGQGALGTEAFF. The CDR3 DNA reads TGCGCCAGCAGCGGTCAGGGGGCGCTGGGAACTGAAGCTTTCTTT.

This clone has a handful of counts. The junction departs from germline at one end; a sequencing error may be responsible. The rearrangement joins TRBV6-8 to TRBJ2-2; a possible D gene is TRBD1 (6 bases). The CDR3 contains 13 residues. Germline V gene lookup returns CDR1 MNHGY and CDR2 SAAAGT. This chain's CDR3 is CAISLQGTGELFF. The CDR3, as DNA: TGTGCCATCAGTTTACAGGGAACCGGGGAGCTGTTTTTT.

This chain links TRBV30 with TRBJ2-4; 8 positions agree with TRBD2. The trim removed 3 bases at V and 1 base at J, leaving 2 bases unmatched. Germline assignment: CDR1 GTSNPN and CDR2 SVGIG (reference sequence). CDR3 length: 14 amino acids. CDR3 DNA sequence: TGTGCCTGGAGAACTAGCGGTGCCAAAAACATTCAGTACTTC. Protein product: CAWRTSGAKNIQYF. Variable domain in full (rest from reference TRBV30 and TRBJ2-4): SQTIHQWPATLVQPVGSPLSLECTVEGTSNPNLYWYRQAAGRGLQLLFYSVGIGQISSEVPQNLSASRPQDRQFILSSKKLLLSDSGFYLCAWRTSGAKNIQYFGAGTRLSVL.

This chain uses TRBV6-8 with TRBJ1-2, with D unresolved. V was clipped by 2 bases and J by 8 bases, with 9 bases between them. The germline V gene encodes CDR1 MNHGY and CDR2 SAAAGT. This CDR3 comprises 12 residues. CDR3 in amino acids: CASSYLGRGYTF. CDR3 in DNA: TGTGCCAGCAGTTACCTTGGAAGGGGCTACACCTTC.

This clone is medium-sized within its sample. The chain recombines TRBV2 with TRBJ2-6, with 7 bases identical to TRBD1. The length of the CDR3 is 15 residues. Germline lookup yields CDR1 SNHLY and CDR2 FYNNEI. V lost 6 bases and J lost 2; bases outside the gene matches: 4. Written as DNA, the CDR3 is TGTGCCAGCAGCTTCGGGACAGCTGGGGCCAACGTCCTGACTTTC. The encoded protein is CASSFGTAGANVLTF.

This clone was observed a handful of times. One end of the junction is discordant with germline, which a read error may explain. The gene calls are TRBV10-3 and TRBJ2-5; possible D gene TRBD2, 7 bases. The V gene's germline CDR1 is ENHRY and CDR2 SYGVKD. This CDR3 is built from 16 residues. For the CDR3, the DNA is TGTGCCAGCAGTGAGAAGGGGGGAGGGGGATTCGAGACCCAGTACTTC. Encoded protein: CASSEKGGGGFETQYF.

By sample share, this clone is medium-sized. The CDR3 bases are TGTGCCAGCAGTGGAGCGACAGGGCCTACCTACGAGCAGTACTTC. Protein sequence: CASSGATGPTYEQYF. V usage is TRBV6-8 and J usage is TRBJ2-7; 7 nucleotides agree with TRBD1. The germline CDR1 and CDR2 sequences are MNHGY and SAAAGT. Losses at the gene ends were 5 bases for V and 2 bases for J; bases not matched to a gene: 9. The CDR3 has 15 amino acids.